The 14 T cell receptor beta chains given below trace back to one sample, sequenced in a study of chemoradiotherapy in HPV16-positive cancers. The assay was immunoSEQ multiplex PCR, and TCRdb's table has in-frame clones only and misses some. The top ten clones hold about 7.6% of a sample with around 6,600 clones, roughly 80% of them seen once. The material was tumor tissue, obtained from a patient who underwent chemoradiotherapy. The receptors come from a human donor with HPV-associated anogenital cancer.

The chain uses TRBV9 and TRBJ1-2; D possibly corresponds to TRBD1 (5 bases). Trimming took 2 bases from V and 1 from J, leaving 12 bases between them. CDR1 SGDLS and CDR2 YYNGEE come from the germline V gene. The CDR3 extends over 15 amino acids. Here the CDR3 reads CASSVGTLGNYGYTF. The CDR3 coding sequence is TGTGCCAGCAGCGTGGGGACGCTGGGTAACTATGGCTACACCTTC.

The chain recombines TRBV7-2 with TRBJ1-1; TRBD1 matches at 9 bases. Germline V CDR1 and CDR2: SGHTA, FQGNSA. This CDR3 is 16 amino acids long. V lost 5 bases to trimming and J lost 7 bases; unmatched junction nucleotides: 14. The CDR3 reads CASSNQGQGLTREAFF. Here the CDR3 DNA reads TGTGCCAGCAGCAACCAGGGACAGGGTTTAACGCGTGAAGCTTTCTTT.

This clone has more than one count but fewer than ten. The chain couples TRBV5-4 to TRBJ1-4; 12 positions match TRBD1. Trimming at V came to 0 bases and at J to 8 bases, leaving 11 bases not matched to a gene. This CDR3 contains 18 residues. CDR1 SGHNT and CDR2 YYREEE come from the germline V gene (reference sequence). The CDR3 spells CASSLGPGQGARSEKLFF. The CDR3, as DNA: TGTGCCAGCAGCTTGGGCCCGGGACAGGGGGCAAGAAGCGAAAAACTGTTTTTT.

This clone was recorded only once. J is TRBJ2-6 and V is TRBV5-1, with TRBD2 as a possible D gene (6 bases). Germline CDR1 and CDR2: SGHRS and YFSETQ. The CDR3 runs to 14 residues. Trimming left V 2 bases short and J 4 bases short, with 7 bases between. CDR3: CASSLAGGANVLTF. The CDR3 DNA follows: TGCGCCAGCAGCTTAGCGGGCGGGGCCAACGTCCTGACTTTC. Using reference TRBV5-1 and TRBJ2-6 for the parts outside the CDR3, the full variable domain is KAGVTQTPRYLIKTRGQQVTLSCSPISGHRSVSWYQQTPGQGLQFLFEYFSETQRNKGNFPGRFSGRQFSNSRSEMNVSTLELGDSALYLCASSLAGGANVLTFGAGSRLTVL.

The genes are TRBV7-9 and TRBJ1-6; no clear D. Trimming removed 6 bases at V and 8 bases at J, with 14 bases between. The CDR3 runs to 14 residues. Germline V CDR1 and CDR2: SEHNR, FQNEAQ (reference sequence). The CDR3 region has the DNA TGTGCCAGCAGATACCGGGCCACGGATTCACCCCTCCACTTT. This gives the protein CASRYRATDSPLHF.

The chain couples TRBV6-5 to TRBJ1-1; unclear D gene. The CDR3 is 14 amino acids. The V end was cut by 2 bases, the J end by 5 bases, with 12 bases between. Germline CDR1 reads MNHEY; CDR2 reads SVGAGI. CDR3 sequence: CASSYVQKLTEAFF. The CDR3 DNA reads as TGTGCCAGCAGTTACGTACAGAAACTGACTGAAGCTTTCTTT.

The chain joins TRBV7-2 to TRBJ2-1; TRBD2 aligns across 7 bases. V dropped 1 base and J dropped 8; count of bases not matched to a gene: 5. This CDR3 contains 14 residues. Per the germline V gene, CDR1 is SGHTA and CDR2 is FQGNSA. CDR3 sequence reads: CASSLGLAFDEQFF. CDR3 bases: TGTGCCAGCAGCTTAGGACTAGCTTTCGATGAGCAGTTCTTC.

The chain couples TRBV27 to TRBJ2-1, with 8 bases that match TRBD2. V lost 5 bases and J lost 6; bases outside the gene matches: 9. Germline CDR1 MNHEY, CDR2 SMNVEV (reference sequence). The CDR3 consists of 15 residues. CDR3 DNA sequence: TGTGCCAGCAGTCCCTCAGTCAGCGGGAGCAATGAGCAGTTCTTC. This encodes CASSPSVSGSNEQFF.

The chain recombines TRBV19 with TRBJ2-1; 13 bases match TRBD2. V lost 2 bases, J lost 9 bases, and 7 bases stayed unmatched. In germline, CDR1 is LNHDA, CDR2 SQIVND (reference sequence). The CDR3 sequence is 16 residues long. CDR3 sequence: CASSISLAGGPIEQFF. Written as DNA, the CDR3 is TGTGCCAGTAGTATATCACTAGCGGGAGGGCCAATTGAGCAGTTCTTC.

This clone appeared once. The CDR3 here is CSVGTANQPQHF. In DNA form, the CDR3 reads TGCAGCGTTGGGACAGCGAATCAGCCCCAGCATTTT. The chain couples TRBV29-1 to TRBJ1-5; a possible D gene is TRBD1 (6 bases). The length of the CDR3 is 12 residues. Per germline, CDR1 SQVTM and CDR2 ANQGSEA. V was pared by 4 bases and J by 4 bases, with 8 bases between.

This clone has more than one count but fewer than ten. V usage is TRBV6-6 and J usage is TRBJ1-3; no clear D. Germline assignment: CDR1 MNHNY and CDR2 SVGAGI (reference sequence). This CDR3 contains 14 residues. Deletions cut 4 bases from V and 6 bases from J, with 13 bases between. The CDR3 coding sequence is TGTGCCAGCAGTTCCCCCGGGCAGAAAAACACCATATATTTT. Translation gives CASSSPGQKNTIYF.

In its sample, this clone was seen a few times. J is TRBJ2-7 and V is TRBV11-2, with 7 bases fitting TRBD2. V dropped 2 bases and J dropped 2; count of bases not matched to a gene: 3. This CDR3 has 14 amino acids. Germline V CDR1 and CDR2: SGHAT, FQNNGV. The CDR3, as DNA: TGTGCCAGCAGCTTAAGTCTAGCGGCCTACGAGCAGTACTTC. This gives the protein CASSLSLAAYEQYF. Full variable domain (rest looked up from reference TRBV11-2 and TRBJ2-7): EAGVAQSPRYKIIEKRQSVAFWCNPISGHATLYWYQQILGQGPKLLIQFQNNGVVDDSQLPKDRFSAERLKGVDSTLKIQPAKLEDSAVYLCASSLSLAAYEQYFGPGTRLTVT.

This chain joins TRBV7-3 and TRBJ2-7; D unresolved. The CDR3 is 13 residues long. CDR1 and CDR2 from the germline V gene are SGHTA and FQGTGA. Trimming took off 3 bases at V and 8 bases at J, with 14 bases between the two ends. The CDR3 DNA reads TGTGCCAGCAGCTTTGATTCCTCCAGCCAGCAGTACTTC. It yields the protein CASSFDSSSQQYF.

This rearrangement joins TRBV7-2 to TRBJ2-5, with a tentative D call TRBD1 (6 bases). The CDR3 covers 12 residues. V lost 6 bases and J 4 bases, leaving 9 bases between the germline ends. Germline values: CDR1 SGHTA, CDR2 FQGNSA. The CDR3: CASSSQGETQYF. The CDR3 DNA reads as TGTGCCAGCAGTTCACAGGGAGAGACCCAGTACTTC.